This entry concerns a single TCR beta chain. Its antigen is as yet unknown. CDR3 length equals 15 residues. With V trimmed by 5 bases and J by 0 bases, 4 bases remained unmatched. The V gene's germline CDR1 is ENHRY and CDR2 SYGVKD. The sample comes from a study of cytomegalovirus exposure and HLA in healthy donors. Overall study findings and caveats: Investigators reported 150 to 200 TCR beta chains as tied to cytomegalovirus. One later analysis, an examination of the 100 to 150 validation repertoires, found that first-cohort TCR clusters tended to co-occur in them. The classifier reportedly diagnosed cytomegalovirus status with high specificity and sensitivity.

Assay used: immunoSEQ multiplex PCR; TCRdb lists only in-frame clones, some missing. Of roughly 73,000 clones in the sample, around 94% are singletons; the top ten hold approximately 1.5%. This sequence originates from a man between 18 and 29 years old in good health and CMV-seropositive. The source material was PBMCs. The gene calls are TRBV10-3 and TRBJ1-1, with 9 bases identical to TRBD1. The CDR3 nucleotides read TGTGCCATCAGTCCGACAGGGGGTCTGAACACTGAAGCTTTCTTT. Encoded protein: CAISPTGGLNTEAFF.